This T cell receptor (beta chain) was sequenced in a study of T cell repertoires in cytomegalovirus infection. TCRdb re-derived calls from the reads in MiXCR, one entry per CDR3 protein. The sample includes 200,000 to 300,000 distinct CDR3 sequences, approximately 15% of them seen just once. The study's findings and limits: HLA-C-restricted CMV-specific TCR beta clonotypes were dominant in the ex vivo response.

This clonotype was seen ten or more times. Its target is unknown. The CDR3 runs to 14 residues. V lost 3 bases to trimming and J lost 1 base; unmatched junction nucleotides: 1. In germline, CDR1 is MNHEY, CDR2 SMNVEV (reference sequence). The receptor comes from a human donor in good health (CMV status not recorded). Some clones in this sample may be carry-over from other donors' samples. The sequencing input was PBMCs. The chain is built from TRBV27 and TRBJ2-5; TRBD2 aligns across 8 bases. The CDR3 coding sequence is TGTGCCAGCAGTTTCCTAGCGGGCCAAGAGACCCAGTACTTC. It codes for CASSFLAGQETQYF.